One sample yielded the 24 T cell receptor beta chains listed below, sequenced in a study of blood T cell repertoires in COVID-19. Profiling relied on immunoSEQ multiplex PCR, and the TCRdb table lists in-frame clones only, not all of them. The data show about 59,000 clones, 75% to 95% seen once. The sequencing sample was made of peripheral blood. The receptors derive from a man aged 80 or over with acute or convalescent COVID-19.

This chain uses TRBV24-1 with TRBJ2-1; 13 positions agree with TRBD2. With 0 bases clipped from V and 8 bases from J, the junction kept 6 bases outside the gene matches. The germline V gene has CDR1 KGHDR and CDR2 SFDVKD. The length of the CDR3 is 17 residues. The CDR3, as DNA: TGTGCCACCAGTGATTTGAAACTAGCGGGGGGGATCGATGAGCAGTTCTTC. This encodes CATSDLKLAGGIDEQFF.

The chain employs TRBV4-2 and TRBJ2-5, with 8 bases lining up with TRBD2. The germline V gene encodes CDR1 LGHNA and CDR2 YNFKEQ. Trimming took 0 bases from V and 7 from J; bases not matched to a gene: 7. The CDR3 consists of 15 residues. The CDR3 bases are TGTGCCAGCAGCCAAGATGTGCTAGCGGGCGGGACCCAGTACTTC. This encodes CASSQDVLAGGTQYF.

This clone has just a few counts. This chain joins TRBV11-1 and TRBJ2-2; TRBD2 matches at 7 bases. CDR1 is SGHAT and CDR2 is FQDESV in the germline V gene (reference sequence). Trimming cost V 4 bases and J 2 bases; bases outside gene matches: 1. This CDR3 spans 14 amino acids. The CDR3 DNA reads TGTGCCAGCAGCTGGGACTATAACACCGGGGAGCTGTTTTTT. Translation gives CASSWDYNTGELFF.

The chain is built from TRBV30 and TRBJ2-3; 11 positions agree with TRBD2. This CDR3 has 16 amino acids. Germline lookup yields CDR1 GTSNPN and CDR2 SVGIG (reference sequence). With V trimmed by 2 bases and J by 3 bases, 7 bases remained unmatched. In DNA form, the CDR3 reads TGTGCCTGGAGTCCAGGGACTAGCGGAGGGACAGATACGCAGTATTTT. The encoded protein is CAWSPGTSGGTDTQYF.

Here the CDR3 DNA reads TGTGCCAGCAGTGTGCAGGGGGTAGGGGGCACCGGGGAGCTGTTTTTT. It codes for CASSVQGVGGTGELFF. The rearrangement joins TRBV2 to TRBJ2-2; TRBD1 matches 7 bases. Germline loops: CDR1 SNHLY, CDR2 FYNNEI. V shed 4 bases and J 4 bases; nucleotides not matched to a gene: 9. This CDR3 comprises 16 residues.

The CDR3 DNA reads TGTGCCAGCAGCAAAAAGGTTGAGACACCACCCTACGAGCAGTACTTC. It codes for CASSKKVETPPYEQYF. The chain has TRBV21-1 and TRBJ2-7; the table assigns TRBD1, which was not confirmed against the DNA. TRBV21-1 is shown as a pseudogene. The CDR3 is made up of 16 amino acids.

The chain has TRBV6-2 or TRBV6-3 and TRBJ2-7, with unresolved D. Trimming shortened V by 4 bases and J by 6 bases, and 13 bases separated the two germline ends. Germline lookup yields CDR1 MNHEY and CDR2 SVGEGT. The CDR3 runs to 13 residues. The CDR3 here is CASSSPGSSEQYF. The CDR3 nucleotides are TGTGCCAGCAGTTCTCCCGGTAGCTCCGAGCAGTACTTC.

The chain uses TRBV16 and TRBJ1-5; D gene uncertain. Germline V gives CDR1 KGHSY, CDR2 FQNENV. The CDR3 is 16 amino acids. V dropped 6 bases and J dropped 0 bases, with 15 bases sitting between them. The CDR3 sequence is CASSQKKTVSNQPQHF. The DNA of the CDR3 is TGTGCCAGCAGTCAAAAAAAAACAGTTAGCAATCAGCCCCAGCATTTT.

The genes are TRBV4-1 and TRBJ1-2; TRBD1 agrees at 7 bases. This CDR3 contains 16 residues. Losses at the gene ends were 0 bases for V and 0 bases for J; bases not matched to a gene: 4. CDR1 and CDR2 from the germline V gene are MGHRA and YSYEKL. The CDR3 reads CASSQDRDSTNYGYTF. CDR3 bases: TGCGCCAGCAGCCAAGATCGGGACAGCACTAACTATGGCTACACCTTC.

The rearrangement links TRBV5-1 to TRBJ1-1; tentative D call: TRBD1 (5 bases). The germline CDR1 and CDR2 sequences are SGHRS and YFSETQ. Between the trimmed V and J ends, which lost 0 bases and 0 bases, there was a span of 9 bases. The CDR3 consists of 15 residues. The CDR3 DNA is TGCGCCAGCAGCTTGGTATCAGGGCTGAACACTGAAGCTTTCTTT. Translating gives CASSLVSGLNTEAFF.

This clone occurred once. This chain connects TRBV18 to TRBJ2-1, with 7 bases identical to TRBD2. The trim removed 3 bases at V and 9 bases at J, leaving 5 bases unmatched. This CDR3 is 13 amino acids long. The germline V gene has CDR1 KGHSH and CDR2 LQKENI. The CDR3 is CASSPGTTGEQFF. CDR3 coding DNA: TGTGCCAGCTCACCCGGGACTACCGGTGAGCAGTTCTTC. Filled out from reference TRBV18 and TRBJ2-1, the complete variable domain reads NAGVMQNPRHLVRRRGQEARLRCSPMKGHSHVYWYRQLPEEGLKFMVYLQKENIIDESGMPKERFSAEFPKEGPSILRIQQVVRGDSAAYFCASSPGTTGEQFFGPGTRLTVL.

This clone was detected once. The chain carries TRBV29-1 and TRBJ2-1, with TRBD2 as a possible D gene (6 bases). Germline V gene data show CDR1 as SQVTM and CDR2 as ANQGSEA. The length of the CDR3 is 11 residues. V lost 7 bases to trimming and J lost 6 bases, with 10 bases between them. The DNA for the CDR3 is TGCAGCGGTCAGACTAGCAATGAGCAGTTCTTC. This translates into CSGQTSNEQFF.

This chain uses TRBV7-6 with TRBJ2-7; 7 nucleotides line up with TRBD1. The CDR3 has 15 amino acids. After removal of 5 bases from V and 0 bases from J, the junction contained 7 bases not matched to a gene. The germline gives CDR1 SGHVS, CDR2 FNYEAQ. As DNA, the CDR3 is TGTGCCAGCAGCCCTTTGGGACAGTCCTCCTACGAGCAGTACTTC. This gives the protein CASSPLGQSSYEQYF. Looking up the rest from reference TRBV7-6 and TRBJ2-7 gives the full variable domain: GAGVSQSPRYKVTKRGQDVALRCDPISGHVSLYWYRQALGQGPEFLTYFNYEAQQDKSGLPNDRFSAERPEGSISTLTIQRTEQRDSAMYRCASSPLGQSSYEQYFGPGTRLTVT.

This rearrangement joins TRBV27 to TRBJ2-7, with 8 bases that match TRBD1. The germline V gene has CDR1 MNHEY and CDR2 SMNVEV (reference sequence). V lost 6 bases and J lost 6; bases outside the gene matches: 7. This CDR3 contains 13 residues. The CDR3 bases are TGTGCCAGCAGCTCCAGGGGGCTGAGCGAGCAGTACTTC. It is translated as CASSSRGLSEQYF.

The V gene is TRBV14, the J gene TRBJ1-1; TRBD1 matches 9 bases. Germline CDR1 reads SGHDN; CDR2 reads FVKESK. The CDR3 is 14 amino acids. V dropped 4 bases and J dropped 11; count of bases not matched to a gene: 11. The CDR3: CASSPNPGQGRAFF. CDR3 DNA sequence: TGTGCCAGCAGCCCGAACCCGGGACAGGGTAGGGCTTTCTTT.

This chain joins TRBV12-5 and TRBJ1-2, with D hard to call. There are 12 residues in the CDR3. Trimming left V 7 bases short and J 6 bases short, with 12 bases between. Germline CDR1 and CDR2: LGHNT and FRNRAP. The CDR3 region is CASARGENGYTF. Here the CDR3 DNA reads TGTGCTAGTGCCCGCGGGGAGAATGGCTACACCTTC.

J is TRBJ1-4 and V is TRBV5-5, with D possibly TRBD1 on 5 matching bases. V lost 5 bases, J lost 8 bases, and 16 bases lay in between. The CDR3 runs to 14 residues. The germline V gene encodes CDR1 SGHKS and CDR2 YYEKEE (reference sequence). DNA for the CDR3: TGTGCCAGCAGGATGGCGGGGGATGAGGAAAAACTGTTTTTT. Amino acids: CASRMAGDEEKLFF.

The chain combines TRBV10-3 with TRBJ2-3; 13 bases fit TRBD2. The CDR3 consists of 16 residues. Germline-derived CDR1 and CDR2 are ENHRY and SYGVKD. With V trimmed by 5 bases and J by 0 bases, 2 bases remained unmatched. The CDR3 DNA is TGTGCCATCAGTAGGGGACTAGCGGGAAGCACAGATACGCAGTATTTT. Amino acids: CAISRGLAGSTDTQYF.

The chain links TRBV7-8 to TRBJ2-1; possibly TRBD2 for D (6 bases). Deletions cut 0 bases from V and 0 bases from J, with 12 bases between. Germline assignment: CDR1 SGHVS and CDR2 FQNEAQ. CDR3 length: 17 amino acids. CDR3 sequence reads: CASSLALAGSSYNEQFF. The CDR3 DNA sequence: TGTGCCAGCAGCTTAGCGCTGGCGGGGAGCTCCTACAATGAGCAGTTCTTC.

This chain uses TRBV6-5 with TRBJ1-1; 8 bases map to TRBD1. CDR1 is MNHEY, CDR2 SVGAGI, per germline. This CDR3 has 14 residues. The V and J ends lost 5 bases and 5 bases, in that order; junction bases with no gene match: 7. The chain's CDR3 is CASSQRTGWTEAFF. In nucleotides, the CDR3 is TGTGCCAGCAGTCAGAGGACAGGGTGGACTGAAGCTTTCTTT.

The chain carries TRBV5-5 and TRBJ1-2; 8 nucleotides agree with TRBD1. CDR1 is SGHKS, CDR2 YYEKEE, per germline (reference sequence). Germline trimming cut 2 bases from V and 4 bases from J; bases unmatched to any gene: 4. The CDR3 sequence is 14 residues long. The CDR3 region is CASSFQGAGYGYTF. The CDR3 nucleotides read TGTGCCAGCAGCTTTCAGGGGGCGGGCTATGGCTACACCTTC.

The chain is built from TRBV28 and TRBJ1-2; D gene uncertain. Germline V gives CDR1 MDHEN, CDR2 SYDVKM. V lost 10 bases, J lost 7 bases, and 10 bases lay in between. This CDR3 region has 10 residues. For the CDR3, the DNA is TGTGCCACACTACAATTTGGCTACACCTTC. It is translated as CATLQFGYTF.

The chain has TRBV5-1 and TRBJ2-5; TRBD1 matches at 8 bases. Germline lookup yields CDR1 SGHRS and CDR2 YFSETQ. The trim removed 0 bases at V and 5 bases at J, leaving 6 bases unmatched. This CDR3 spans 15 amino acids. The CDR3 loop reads CASSLGQGAGETQYF. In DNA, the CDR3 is TGCGCCAGCAGCTTGGGGCAGGGGGCAGGGGAGACCCAGTACTTC. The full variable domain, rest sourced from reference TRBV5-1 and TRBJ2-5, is KAGVTQTPRYLIKTRGQQVTLSCSPISGHRSVSWYQQTPGQGLQFLFEYFSETQRNKGNFPGRFSGRQFSNSRSEMNVSTLELGDSALYLCASSLGQGAGETQYFGPGTRLLVL.

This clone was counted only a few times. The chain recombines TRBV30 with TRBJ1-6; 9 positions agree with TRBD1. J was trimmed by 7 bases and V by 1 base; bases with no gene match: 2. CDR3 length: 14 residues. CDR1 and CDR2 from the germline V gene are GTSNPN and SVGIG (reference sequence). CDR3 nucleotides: TGTGCCTGGAGTGGGGACAGGGTCAATTCACCCCTCCACTTT. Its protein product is CAWSGDRVNSPLHF. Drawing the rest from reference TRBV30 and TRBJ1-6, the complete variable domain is SQTIHQWPATLVQPVGSPLSLECTVEGTSNPNLYWYRQAAGRGLQLLFYSVGIGQISSEVPQNLSASRPQDRQFILSSKKLLLSDSGFYLCAWSGDRVNSPLHFGNGTRLTVT.